A selection of T cell receptor beta chains follows, all from one sample in a study of human T cells and chemical hapten exposure. TCRdb re-derived calls from the RACE reads in MiXCR, one entry per CDR3 protein. The sample records around 99,000 distinct CDR3 sequences, approximately 13% being singletons. The sample was whole blood, taken in connection with sensitization to the hapten diphenylcyclopropenone (DPC). The source of these receptors is a woman between 40 and 50 years old with alopecia areata. Some clones in this sample may be carry-over from other donors' samples. Both conserved end residues are part of each CDR3. D genes are given only for firm matches. Expanded clones get a size class; other rows say once, few or many, or leave the size out.

abundance: many
j_gene: TRBJ2-7
d_gene: -
v_gene: TRBV12-3/TRBV12-4
CDR3aa: CASSLGGDLQYF
CDR3nt: TGTGCCAGCAGTTTAGGAGGGGACCTGCAGTACTTC

abundance: few
j_gene: TRBJ2-7
d_gene: -
v_gene: TRBV28
CDR3aa: CASSLTRGSYEQYF
CDR3nt: TGTGCCAGCAGTCTCACTCGCGGCTCCTACGAGCAGTACTTC

abundance: -
j_gene: TRBJ2-5
d_gene: -
v_gene: TRBV7-7
CDR3aa: CASSLRQERRETQYF
CDR3nt: TGTGCTAGCAGCTTACGACAGGAACGCCGAGAGACCCAGTACTTC

abundance: few
j_gene: TRBJ2-3
d_gene: -
v_gene: TRBV4-2
CDR3aa: CASSQTLAEGGSTDTQYF
CDR3nt: TGTGCCAGCAGCCAGACCCTAGCGGAGGGGGGAAGCACAGATACGCAGTATTTT

abundance: -
j_gene: TRBJ1-1
d_gene: TRBD1
v_gene: TRBV12-3/TRBV12-4
CDR3aa: CASSSQGAYTEAFF
CDR3nt: TGTGCCAGCAGTTCCCAGGGGGCTTACACTGAAGCTTTCTTT

abundance: few
j_gene: TRBJ2-7
d_gene: TRBD1
v_gene: TRBV12-3/TRBV12-4
CDR3aa: CASRGQAPYEQYF
CDR3nt: TGTGCCAGCAGGGGACAGGCCCCCTACGAGCAGTACTTC

abundance: -
j_gene: TRBJ2-7
d_gene: -
v_gene: TRBV21-1
CDR3aa: CASSLGGRSGEQYF
CDR3nt: TGTGCCAGCAGCCTGGGAGGGAGGAGCGGCGAGCAGTACTTC

abundance: few
j_gene: TRBJ1-2
d_gene: -
v_gene: TRBV5-6
CDR3aa: CASSSKTGREYGYTF
CDR3nt: TGTGCCAGCAGCTCGAAGACAGGACGGGAGTATGGCTACACCTTC

abundance: -
j_gene: TRBJ2-7
d_gene: TRBD1
v_gene: TRBV12-3/TRBV12-4
CDR3aa: CASSLAQGGEQYF
CDR3nt: TGTGCCAGCAGCCTTGCACAGGGGGGAGAGCAGTACTTC

abundance: many
j_gene: TRBJ1-5
d_gene: TRBD1
v_gene: TRBV4-2
CDR3aa: CASSHGTENQPQHF
CDR3nt: TGTGCCAGCAGCCACGGGACAGAAAATCAGCCCCAGCATTTT